The text below deals with one TCR beta chain. These data belong to a study of blood T cell repertoires in COVID-19. About the research overall: From T cells, B-cell-depleted T cells, or PBMCs came the material, which was cDNA or gDNA.

Libraries were prepared by immunoSEQ multiplex PCR; TCRdb keeps only in-frame clonotypes and omits some of them. The sample holds a few hundred thousand clones, more than 80% seen once. V was pared by 5 bases and J by 3 bases, with 9 bases of the junction left unmatched. Germline lookup yields CDR1 SGHAT and CDR2 FQNNGV. The CDR3 is 15 amino acids. Recovery among Cohort 3 donors was established by two negative PCRs, clearance, or symptom resolution. The clonotype was recovered from a man younger than 35 who had recovered from COVID-19. V usage is TRBV11-2 and J usage is TRBJ2-7; TRBD2 matches 8 bases. The specimen sequenced was PBMCs or T cells enriched from blood (not recorded which). CDR3 loop: CASSPSSGSIYEQYF. The CDR3 nucleotides are TGTGCCAGCAGCCCCAGCAGCGGGAGTATCTACGAGCAGTACTTC.